This T cell receptor (beta chain) was captured in a study of shared clonotypes between healthy human individuals. For the study at large: Each donor contributed plates that comprised three CD4 naive, three CD4 memory, two CD8 naive and one CD8 memory. Whole-study results and caveats: It was observed that around 5% of naive CD4 clonotypes were shared across a handful of donors. The small donor group covered limited genetic and exposure diversity.

Germline lookup yields CDR1 SGDLS and CDR2 YYNGEE. V shed 4 bases and J 3 bases; nucleotides not matched to a gene: 7. The length of the CDR3 is 15 residues. Turning to this clone: Its antigen remains unidentified.

Researchers ran the assay at a deep level. This table comes from immunoSEQ multiplex PCR, and its TCRdb copy is limited to in-frame clones, with some not included. Here the sample spans roughly 1,000,000 clones, about 80% being singletons. The TCR comes from a man between 18 and 29 years old in good health. Some clones in this sample may be carry-over from other donors' samples. The chain employs TRBV9 and TRBJ2-1; 7 bases are shared with TRBD2. The sequencing sample was made of memory CD4+ T cells from PBMCs. Described subset: CD45RA-negative fraction. Here the CDR3 reads CASSLTGGFYNEQFF. The CDR3 nucleotides are TGTGCCAGCAGCCTCACGGGAGGATTCTACAATGAGCAGTTCTTC.